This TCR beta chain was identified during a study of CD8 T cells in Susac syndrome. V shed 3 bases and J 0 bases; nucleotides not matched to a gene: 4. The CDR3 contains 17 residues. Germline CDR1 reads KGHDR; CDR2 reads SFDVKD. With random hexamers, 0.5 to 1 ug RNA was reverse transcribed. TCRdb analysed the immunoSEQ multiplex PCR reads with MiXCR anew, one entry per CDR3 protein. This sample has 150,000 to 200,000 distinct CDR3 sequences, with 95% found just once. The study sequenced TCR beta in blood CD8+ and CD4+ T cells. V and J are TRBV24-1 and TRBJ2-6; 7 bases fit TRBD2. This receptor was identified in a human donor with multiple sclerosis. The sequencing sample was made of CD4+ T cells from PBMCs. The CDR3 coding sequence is TGTGCCACCAGTGATGGGGGAGGGATCTCTGGGGCCAACGTCCTGACTTTC. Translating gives CATSDGGGISGANVLTF.